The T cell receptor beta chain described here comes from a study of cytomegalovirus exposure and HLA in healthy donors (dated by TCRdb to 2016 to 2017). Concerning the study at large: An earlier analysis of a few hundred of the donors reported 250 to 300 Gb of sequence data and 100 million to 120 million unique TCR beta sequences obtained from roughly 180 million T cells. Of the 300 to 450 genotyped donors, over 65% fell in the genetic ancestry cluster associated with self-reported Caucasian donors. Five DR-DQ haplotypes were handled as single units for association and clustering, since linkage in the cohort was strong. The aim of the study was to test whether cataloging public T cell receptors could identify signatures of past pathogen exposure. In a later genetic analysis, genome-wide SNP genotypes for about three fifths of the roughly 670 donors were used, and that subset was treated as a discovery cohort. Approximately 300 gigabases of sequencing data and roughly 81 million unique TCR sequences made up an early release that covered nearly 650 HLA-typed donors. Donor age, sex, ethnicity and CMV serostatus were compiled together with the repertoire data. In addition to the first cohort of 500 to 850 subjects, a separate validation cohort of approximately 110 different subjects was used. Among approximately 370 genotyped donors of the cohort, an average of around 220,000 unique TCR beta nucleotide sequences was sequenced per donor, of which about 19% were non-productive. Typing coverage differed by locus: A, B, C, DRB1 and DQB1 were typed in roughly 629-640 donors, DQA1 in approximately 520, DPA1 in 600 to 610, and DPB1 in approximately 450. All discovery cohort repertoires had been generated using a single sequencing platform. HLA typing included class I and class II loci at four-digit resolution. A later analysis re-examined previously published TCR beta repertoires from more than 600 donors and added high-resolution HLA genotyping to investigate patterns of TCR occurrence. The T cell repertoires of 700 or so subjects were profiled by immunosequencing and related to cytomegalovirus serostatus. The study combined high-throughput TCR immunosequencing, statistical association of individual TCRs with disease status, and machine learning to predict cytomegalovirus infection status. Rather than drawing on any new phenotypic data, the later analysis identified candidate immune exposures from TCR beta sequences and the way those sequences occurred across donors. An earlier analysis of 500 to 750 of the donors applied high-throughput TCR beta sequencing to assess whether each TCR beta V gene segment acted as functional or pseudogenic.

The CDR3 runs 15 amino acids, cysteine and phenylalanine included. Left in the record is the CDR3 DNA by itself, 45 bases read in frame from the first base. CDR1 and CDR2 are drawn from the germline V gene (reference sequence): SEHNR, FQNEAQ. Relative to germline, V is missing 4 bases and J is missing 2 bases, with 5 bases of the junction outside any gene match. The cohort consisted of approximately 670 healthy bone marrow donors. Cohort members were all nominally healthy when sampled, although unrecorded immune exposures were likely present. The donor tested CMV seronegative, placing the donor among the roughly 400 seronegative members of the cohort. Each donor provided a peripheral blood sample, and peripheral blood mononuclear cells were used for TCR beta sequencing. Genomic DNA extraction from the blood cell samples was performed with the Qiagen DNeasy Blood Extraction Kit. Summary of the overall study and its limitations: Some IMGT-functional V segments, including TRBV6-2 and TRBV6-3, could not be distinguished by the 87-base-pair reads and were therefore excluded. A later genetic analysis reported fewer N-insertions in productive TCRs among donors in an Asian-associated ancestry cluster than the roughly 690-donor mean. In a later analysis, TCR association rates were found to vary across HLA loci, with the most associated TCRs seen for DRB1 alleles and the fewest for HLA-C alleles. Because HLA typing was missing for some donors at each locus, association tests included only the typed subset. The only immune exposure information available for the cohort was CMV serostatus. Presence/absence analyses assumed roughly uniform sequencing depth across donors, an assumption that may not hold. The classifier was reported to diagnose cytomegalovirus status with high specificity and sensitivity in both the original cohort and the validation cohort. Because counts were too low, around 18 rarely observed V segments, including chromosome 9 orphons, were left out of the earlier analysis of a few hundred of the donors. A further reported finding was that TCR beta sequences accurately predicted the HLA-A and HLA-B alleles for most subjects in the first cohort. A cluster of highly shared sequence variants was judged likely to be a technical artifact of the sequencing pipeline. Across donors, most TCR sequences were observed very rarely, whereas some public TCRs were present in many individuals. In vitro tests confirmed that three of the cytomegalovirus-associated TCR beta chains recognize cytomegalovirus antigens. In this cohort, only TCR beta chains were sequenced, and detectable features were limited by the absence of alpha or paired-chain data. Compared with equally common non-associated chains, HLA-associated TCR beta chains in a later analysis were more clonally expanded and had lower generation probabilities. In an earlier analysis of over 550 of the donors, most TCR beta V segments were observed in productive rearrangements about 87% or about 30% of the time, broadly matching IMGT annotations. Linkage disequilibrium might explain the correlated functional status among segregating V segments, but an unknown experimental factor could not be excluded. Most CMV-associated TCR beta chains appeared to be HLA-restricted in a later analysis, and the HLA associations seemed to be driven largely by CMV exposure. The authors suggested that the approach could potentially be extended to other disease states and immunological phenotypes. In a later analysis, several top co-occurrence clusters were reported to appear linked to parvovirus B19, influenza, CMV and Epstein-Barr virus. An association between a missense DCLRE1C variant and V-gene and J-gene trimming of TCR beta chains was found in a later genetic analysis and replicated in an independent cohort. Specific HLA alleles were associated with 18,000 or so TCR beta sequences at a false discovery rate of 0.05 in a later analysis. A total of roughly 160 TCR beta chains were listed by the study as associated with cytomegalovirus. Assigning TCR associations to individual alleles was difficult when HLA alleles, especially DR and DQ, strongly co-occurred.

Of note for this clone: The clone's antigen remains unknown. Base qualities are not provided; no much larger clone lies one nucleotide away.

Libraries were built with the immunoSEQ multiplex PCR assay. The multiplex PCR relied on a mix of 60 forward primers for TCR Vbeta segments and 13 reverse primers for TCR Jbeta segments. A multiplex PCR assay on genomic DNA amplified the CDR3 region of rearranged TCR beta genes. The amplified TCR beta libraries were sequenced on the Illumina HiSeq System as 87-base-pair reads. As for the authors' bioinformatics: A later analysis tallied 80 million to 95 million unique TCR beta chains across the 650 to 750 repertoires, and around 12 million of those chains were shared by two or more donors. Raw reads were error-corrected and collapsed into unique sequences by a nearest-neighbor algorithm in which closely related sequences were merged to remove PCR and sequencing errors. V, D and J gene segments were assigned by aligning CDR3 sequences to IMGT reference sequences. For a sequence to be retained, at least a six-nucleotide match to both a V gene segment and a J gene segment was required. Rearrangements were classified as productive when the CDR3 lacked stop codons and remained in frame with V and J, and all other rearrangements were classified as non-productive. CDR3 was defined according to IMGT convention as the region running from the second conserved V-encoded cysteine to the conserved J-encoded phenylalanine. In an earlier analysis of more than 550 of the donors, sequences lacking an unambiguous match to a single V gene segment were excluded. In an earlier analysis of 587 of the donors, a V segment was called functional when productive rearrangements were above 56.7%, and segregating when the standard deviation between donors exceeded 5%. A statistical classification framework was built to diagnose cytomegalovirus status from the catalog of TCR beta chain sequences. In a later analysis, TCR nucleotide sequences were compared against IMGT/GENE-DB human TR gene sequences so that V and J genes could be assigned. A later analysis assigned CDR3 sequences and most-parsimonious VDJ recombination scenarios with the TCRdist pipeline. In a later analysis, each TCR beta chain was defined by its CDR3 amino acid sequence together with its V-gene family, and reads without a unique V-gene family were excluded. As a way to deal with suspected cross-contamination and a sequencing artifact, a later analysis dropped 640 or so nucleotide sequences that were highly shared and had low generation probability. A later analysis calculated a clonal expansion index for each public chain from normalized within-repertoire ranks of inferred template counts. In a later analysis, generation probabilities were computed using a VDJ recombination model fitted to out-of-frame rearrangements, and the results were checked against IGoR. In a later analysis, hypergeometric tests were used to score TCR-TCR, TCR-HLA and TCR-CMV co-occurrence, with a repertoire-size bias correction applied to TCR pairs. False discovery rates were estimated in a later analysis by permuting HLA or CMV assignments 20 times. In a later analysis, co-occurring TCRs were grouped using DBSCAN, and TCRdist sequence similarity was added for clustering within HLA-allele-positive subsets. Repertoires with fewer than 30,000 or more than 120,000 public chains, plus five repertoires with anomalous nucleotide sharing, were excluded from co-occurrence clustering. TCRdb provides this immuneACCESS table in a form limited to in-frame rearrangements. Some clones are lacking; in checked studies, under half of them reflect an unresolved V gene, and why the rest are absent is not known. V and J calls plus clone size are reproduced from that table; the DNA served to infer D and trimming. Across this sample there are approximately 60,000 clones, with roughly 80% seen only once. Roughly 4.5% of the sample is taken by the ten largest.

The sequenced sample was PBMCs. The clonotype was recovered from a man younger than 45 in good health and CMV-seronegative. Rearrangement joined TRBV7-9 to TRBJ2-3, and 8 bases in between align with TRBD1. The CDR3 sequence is CASSSGTGHTDTQYF. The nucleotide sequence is TGTGCCAGCAGCTCCGGGACAGGCCACACAGATACGCAGTATTTT.